The clone carrying this T cell receptor (beta chain) was seen more than once but under ten times. What it binds is unknown. With 60 Vbeta and 13 Jbeta primers, the PCR was carried out. Sequencing was performed with immunoSEQ multiplex PCR; in TCRdb, only in-frame clones are kept and a portion is missing. The table has roughly 130,000 clones, roughly 72% seen once; the top ten hold 1.5% to 2%. These data belong to a study of cytomegalovirus exposure and HLA in healthy donors. This CDR3 has 12 residues. Trimming removed 4 bases from V and 5 bases from J, with 10 bases in between. From germline, CDR1 is SGHRS and CDR2 YFSETQ. Study-wide points: Earlier results showed most TCR beta V segments being productive about 87% or about 30% of the time. Many donors shared some public TCRs, even though most TCR sequences were rare. Trimming of TCR beta V- and J-genes showed a link, identified in a later analysis, to a missense DCLRE1C variant.

Samples came from healthy bone marrow donors. The sequencing input was PBMCs. This sequence originates from a man aged 40-55 years in good health and CMV-seronegative. V and J are TRBV5-1 and TRBJ2-7, with a possible D match to TRBD1 (5 bases). The CDR3 region has the DNA TGCGCCAGCAGCCGACAGTCCGACGAGCAGTACTTC. Its translation: CASSRQSDEQYF.